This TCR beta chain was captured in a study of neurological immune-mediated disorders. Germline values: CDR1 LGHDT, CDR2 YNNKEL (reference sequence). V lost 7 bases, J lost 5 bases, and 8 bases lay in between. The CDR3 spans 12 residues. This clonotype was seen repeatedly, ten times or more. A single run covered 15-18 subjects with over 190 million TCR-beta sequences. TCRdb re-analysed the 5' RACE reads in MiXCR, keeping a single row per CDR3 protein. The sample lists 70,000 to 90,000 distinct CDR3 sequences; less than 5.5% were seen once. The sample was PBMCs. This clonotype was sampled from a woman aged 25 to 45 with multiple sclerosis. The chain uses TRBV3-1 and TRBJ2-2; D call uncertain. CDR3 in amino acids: CASTDLTGELFF. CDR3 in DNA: TGTGCCAGCACCGACTTAACCGGGGAGCTGTTTTTT.